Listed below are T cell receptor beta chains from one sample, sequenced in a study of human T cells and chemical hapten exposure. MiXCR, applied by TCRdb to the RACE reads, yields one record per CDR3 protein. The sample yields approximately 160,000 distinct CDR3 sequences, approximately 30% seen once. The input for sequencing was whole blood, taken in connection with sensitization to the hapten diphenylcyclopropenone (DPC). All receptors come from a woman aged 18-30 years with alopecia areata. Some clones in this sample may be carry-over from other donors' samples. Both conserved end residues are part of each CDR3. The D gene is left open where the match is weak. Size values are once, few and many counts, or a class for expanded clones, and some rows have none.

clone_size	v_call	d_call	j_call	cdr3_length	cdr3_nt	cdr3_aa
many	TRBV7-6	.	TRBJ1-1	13	TGTGCCAGCAGCGTCGAAACGAACACTGAAGCTTTCTTT	CASSVETNTEAFF
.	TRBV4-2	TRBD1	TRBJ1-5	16	TGTGCCAGCAGCCAAGTGATGGGACAGAACAATCAGCCCCAGCATTTT	CASSQVMGQNNQPQHF
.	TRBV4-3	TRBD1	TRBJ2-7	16	TGCGCCAGCAGCCAAGAAGCAGGGGGCCTCTCCTACGAGCAGTACTTC	CASSQEAGGLSYEQYF
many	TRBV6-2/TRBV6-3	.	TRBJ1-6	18	TGTGCCAGCAGCCGACATCCCCCTTGGACAGCTTCAAATTCACCCCTCCACTTT	CASSRHPPWTASNSPLHF
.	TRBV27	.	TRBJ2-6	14	TGTGCCAGCGGGCGGAGCTCTGGGGCCAACGTCCTGACTTTC	CASGRSSGANVLTF
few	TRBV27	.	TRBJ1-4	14	TGTGCCAGCAGTTTGGGGAGATGGAACGAAAAACTGTTTTTT	CASSLGRWNEKLFF
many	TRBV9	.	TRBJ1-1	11	TGTGCCAGCAGCGCGGGGACTGAAGCTTTCTTT	CASSAGTEAFF
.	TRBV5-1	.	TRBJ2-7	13	TGCGCCAGCAGCCCAGGGGTAGGGAGCGAGCAGTACTTC	CASSPGVGSEQYF
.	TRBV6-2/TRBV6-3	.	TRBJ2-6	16	TGTGCCAGCAGTTACCCCCGGAGCGCTGGGGCCAACGTCCTGACTTTC	CASSYPRSAGANVLTF
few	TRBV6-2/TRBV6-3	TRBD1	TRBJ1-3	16	TGTGCCAGCAGAACTCCGGGACAGGCCTCTGGAAACACCATATATTTT	CASRTPGQASGNTIYF
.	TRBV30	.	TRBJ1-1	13	TGTGCCTGGACCACACAGGGTAACACTGAAGCTTTCTTT	CAWTTQGNTEAFF
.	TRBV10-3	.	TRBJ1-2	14	TGTGCCATCAGTGTTTCACAGAGTAAAAATGGCTACACCTTC	CAISVSQSKNGYTF
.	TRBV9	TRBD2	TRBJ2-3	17	TGTGCCAGCAGCGTAGAAAGCGGGAGGTATTCAGGGGATACGCAGTATTTT	CASSVESGRYSGDTQYF
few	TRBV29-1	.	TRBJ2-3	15	TGCAGCGTTGAGGGGAGGGGGGCCCCCACAGATACGCAGTATTTT	CSVEGRGAPTDTQYF
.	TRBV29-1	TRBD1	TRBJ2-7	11	TGCAGCTTAAGACAGGGGAACGAGCAGTACTTC	CSLRQGNEQYF
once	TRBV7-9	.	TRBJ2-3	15	TGTGCCAGCAGCCCCCGCCGAATAGCAACAGATACGCAGTATTTT	CASSPRRIATDTQYF
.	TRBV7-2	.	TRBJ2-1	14	TGTGCCAGCAGCCCCGGCCATGGGAGCAATGAGCAGTTCTTC	CASSPGHGSNEQFF
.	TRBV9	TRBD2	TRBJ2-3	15	TGTGCCAGCAGCGTAAGCCCTAGCGGTACAGATACGCAGTATTTT	CASSVSPSGTDTQYF
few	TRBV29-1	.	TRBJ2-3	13	TGCAGCGCAAACGCGTGGGAGAGAGATACGCAGTATTTT	CSANAWERDTQYF
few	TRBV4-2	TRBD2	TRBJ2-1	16	TGTGCCAGCAGCCAGATAGGGCGGGGGACCACTACTGAGCAGTTCTTC	CASSQIGRGTTTEQFF
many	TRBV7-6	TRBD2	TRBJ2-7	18	TGTGCCAGCAGCTCCAGACTAGCGGGGGGCCGGAAATCCTACGAGCAGTACTTC	CASSSRLAGGRKSYEQYF
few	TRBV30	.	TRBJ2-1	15	TGTGCCTGGCACACCGGGACTCTCTCCTACAATGAGCAGTTCTTC	CAWHTGTLSYNEQFF
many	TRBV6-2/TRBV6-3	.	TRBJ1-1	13	TGTGCCAGCAGACAGGGATTGAACACTGAAGCTTTCTTT	CASRQGLNTEAFF
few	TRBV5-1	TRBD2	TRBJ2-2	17	TGCGCCAGCAGCTCCATAGCGGGAGGCAGTTCCACCGGGGAGCTGTTTTTT	CASSSIAGGSSTGELFF
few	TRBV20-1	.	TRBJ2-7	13	TGCAGTGCTAGAGACATAAGGAGGTACGAGCAGTACTTC	CSARDIRRYEQYF
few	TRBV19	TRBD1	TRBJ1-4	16	TGTGCCAGTAGTGCAAACAGGGGGCCTGGCGGCGAAAAACTGTTTTTT	CASSANRGPGGEKLFF
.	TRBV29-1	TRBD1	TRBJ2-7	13	TGCAGCGTCGTACAGGGGGGTCTCCACGAGCAGTACTTC	CSVVQGGLHEQYF
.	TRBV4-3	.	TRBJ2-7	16	TGCGCCAGCAGCCAAGCACTCGACAGGCGTTCCTACGAGCAGTACTTC	CASSQALDRRSYEQYF
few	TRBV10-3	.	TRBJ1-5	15	TGTGCCATCAGTGCAGACAAGTTAAACGGACAGCCCCAGCATTTT	CAISADKLNGQPQHF
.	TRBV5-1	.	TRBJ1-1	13	TGCGCCAGCAGCTACCGGGACAACACTGAAGCTTTCTTT	CASSYRDNTEAFF
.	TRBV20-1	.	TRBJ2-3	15	TGCAGTGCTAGCCCTCGGGCGGGGTACACAGATACGCAGTATTTT	CSASPRAGYTDTQYF
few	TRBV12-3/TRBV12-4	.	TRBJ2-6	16	TGTGCCAGCAGTGTTGCCCGGGTCACTGGGGCCAACGTCCTGACTTTC	CASSVARVTGANVLTF